This is a list of T cell receptor beta chains from one sample in a study of T-cell memory formation after mild COVID-19. TCRdb reprocessed the 5' RACE reads with MiXCR, giving one entry per CDR3 protein. The data show 470,000 or so distinct CDR3 sequences, around a sixth seen once. The sample taken for sequencing was PBMCs or a T cell subset sorted from them (not recorded which). The receptors here all came from an adult woman who had mild COVID-19 (a few samples of this study predate the infection). Cell type and time point are not known. Each CDR3 is given with its conserved first and last residue. Clone size is stated in some rows and not others, as once, few, many or a class when expanded.

v_gene: TRBV5-1
abundance: many
CDR3aa: CASSSDPGGTEAFF

v_gene: TRBV7-9
abundance: .
CDR3aa: CASSPTRSRYEQYF

v_gene: TRBV11-2
abundance: many
CDR3aa: CASSLGTGRGEQYF

v_gene: TRBV15
abundance: .
CDR3aa: CATSYHLGEAYEQYF

v_gene: TRBV11-2
abundance: few
CDR3aa: CASSLDSFGSWTEAFF

v_gene: TRBV6-4
abundance: .
CDR3aa: CASSDAGNTEAFF

v_gene: TRBV7-8
abundance: few
CDR3aa: CASSLTSGYYNEQFF

v_gene: TRBV6-1
abundance: .
CDR3aa: CASSEEDRGQPQHF

v_gene: TRBV5-1
abundance: .
CDR3aa: CASSKLAGDQFF

v_gene: TRBV12-3/TRBV12-4
abundance: few
CDR3aa: CASSLELQPQHF

v_gene: TRBV25-1
abundance: .
CDR3aa: CASSEYAGDLPSDEQYF

v_gene: TRBV5-6
abundance: many
CDR3aa: CASSRGLSTDTQYF

v_gene: TRBV21-1
abundance: .
CDR3aa: CASTLGRVDEQFF

v_gene: TRBV15
abundance: .
CDR3aa: CATSRVAGNTEAFF

v_gene: TRBV19
abundance: .
CDR3aa: CASSIPGTGSYEQYF

v_gene: TRBV19
abundance: .
CDR3aa: CASSIGTAGSSYEQYF

v_gene: TRBV11-3
abundance: once
CDR3aa: CASSAGLAGGDTGELFF

v_gene: TRBV7-9
abundance: .
CDR3aa: CASSSELSRHEQFF

v_gene: TRBV18
abundance: .
CDR3aa: CASSSRAGASTDTQYF

v_gene: TRBV7-2
abundance: few
CDR3aa: CASSLVQAGAYNEQFF

v_gene: TRBV15
abundance: .
CDR3aa: CATSLGPRSSYNEQFF

v_gene: TRBV5-1
abundance: few
CDR3aa: CASSGRPLSYEQYF

v_gene: TRBV20-1
abundance: .
CDR3aa: CSASRGLLAWDTDTQYF

v_gene: TRBV29-1
abundance: .
CDR3aa: CSGTGSGELFF

v_gene: TRBV18
abundance: .
CDR3aa: CASSPTLDRAYGYTF

v_gene: TRBV7-3
abundance: few
CDR3aa: CASSLNERNEQFF

v_gene: TRBV30
abundance: once
CDR3aa: CAWSTTVSVAEAFF

v_gene: TRBV7-9
abundance: .
CDR3aa: CASRGGTGDERRNYGYTF

v_gene: TRBV15
abundance: few
CDR3aa: CATSGGTSTGNTIYF

v_gene: TRBV24-1
abundance: few
CDR3aa: CATSDSRGTTGELFF

v_gene: TRBV20-1
abundance: .
CDR3aa: CSANLRPREAFF

v_gene: TRBV10-3
abundance: .
CDR3aa: CAISEPDGTGRNIQYF

v_gene: TRBV6-1
abundance: .
CDR3aa: CASSDVGHRDRPETQYF

v_gene: TRBV6-5
abundance: .
CDR3aa: CASSADRAYNQPQHF

v_gene: TRBV29-1
abundance: few
CDR3aa: CSVEGSLWGLGHTF

v_gene: TRBV10-3
abundance: .
CDR3aa: CAISEASGSYNEQFF

v_gene: TRBV7-9
abundance: few
CDR3aa: CASSFGTSGHNEQFF

v_gene: TRBV9
abundance: few
CDR3aa: CASSVVGTGGSPLHF

v_gene: TRBV6-6
abundance: few
CDR3aa: CASSAWGRETQYF

v_gene: TRBV20-1
abundance: .
CDR3aa: CSARNRGDGYTF

v_gene: TRBV24-1
abundance: few
CDR3aa: CATSDSRTSGIYNEQFF